This T cell receptor beta chain was obtained from a study of shared clonotypes between healthy human individuals. Germline trimming cut 4 bases from V and 4 bases from J; bases unmatched to any gene: 10. CDR1 is ENHRY, CDR2 SYGVKD, per germline. The length of the CDR3 is 16 residues. Only in-frame clones appear in the TCRdb table, and some are missing; sequencing was by immunoSEQ multiplex PCR. The sample consists of over 2 million clones, less than 95% of them appearing once. J is TRBJ2-5 and V is TRBV10-3, with TRBD2 matching over 9 bases. The TCR originated in a man aged 18 to 35 in good health. Some clones in this sample may be carry-over from other donors' samples. The material sequenced was naive CD4+ T cells from PBMCs. Noted subset: CD45RA+ positively selected. The CDR3 DNA sequence: TGTGCCATCAGTGCTCGAGTAGCGGGAGATCCAGAGACCCAGTACTTC. It is translated as CAISARVAGDPETQYF.